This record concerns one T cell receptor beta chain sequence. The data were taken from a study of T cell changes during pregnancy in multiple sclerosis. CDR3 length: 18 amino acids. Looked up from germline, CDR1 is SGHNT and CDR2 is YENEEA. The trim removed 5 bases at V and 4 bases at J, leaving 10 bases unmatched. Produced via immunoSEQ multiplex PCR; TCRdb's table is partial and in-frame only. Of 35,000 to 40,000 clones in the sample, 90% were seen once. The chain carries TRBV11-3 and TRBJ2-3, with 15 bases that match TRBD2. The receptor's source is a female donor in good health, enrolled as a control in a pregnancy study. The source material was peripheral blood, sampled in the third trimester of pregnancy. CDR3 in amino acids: CASSPGLAGGRTADTQYF. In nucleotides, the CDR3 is TGTGCCAGCAGCCCTGGACTAGCGGGGGGGCGTACTGCAGATACGCAGTATTTT.